The source of this T cell receptor (beta chain) is a study of cytomegalovirus exposure and HLA in healthy donors. Overall study results and limits: CMV serostatus was the only recorded immune exposure for donors. A prior analysis recorded that most TCR beta V segments were productive about 87% or about 30% of the time. Most TCR sequences were rare, but some public TCRs occurred in many donors.

In regard to this clone: As yet, its antigen is unknown.

Germline values: CDR1 LNHDA, CDR2 SQIVND (reference sequence). V shed 6 bases and J 7 bases; nucleotides not matched to a gene: 7. CDR3 length: 15 residues. PCR used 60 Vbeta primers and 13 Jbeta primers. Sequencing used immunoSEQ multiplex PCR; TCRdb keeps in-frame clones, though not all of them. Seen here are 77,000 or so clones, around 79% observed once, and the top ten hold 1.5% to 2%. Sequencing was done on a sample of PBMCs. The sequence derives from a man in his forties or fifties in good health and CMV-seronegative. This chain uses TRBV19 with TRBJ1-5, with TRBD1 matching 12 bases. The DNA of the CDR3 is TGTGCCAGTAGCCCGGGACAGGGGGCCCGACAGCCCCAGCATTTT. It is translated as CASSPGQGARQPQHF.